Shown below are 25 T cell receptor beta chains from a single sample sequenced in a study of cytomegalovirus exposure and HLA in healthy donors. 13 Jbeta primers and 60 Vbeta primers were used for the PCR. Generated by immunoSEQ multiplex PCR, the TCRdb table keeps only in-frame clones and is missing some. The table lists approximately 100,000 clones, about 83% of them singletons. Source material: PBMCs. These receptors all come from a female donor in good health and CMV-seronegative.

The V gene is TRBV4-3, the J gene TRBJ1-2, with 8 nucleotides matching TRBD1. There are 16 residues in the CDR3. V was clipped by 0 bases and J by 8 bases; unmatched bases: 11. Germline CDR1 and CDR2: LGHNA and YSLEER. The chain's CDR3 is CASSQEAGTGVGGYTF. In DNA, the CDR3 is TGCGCCAGCAGCCAAGAGGCCGGGACAGGTGTCGGGGGCTACACCTTC.

The chain combines TRBV5-6 with TRBJ1-3, with D perhaps matching TRBD1 (6 bases). V lost 0 bases, J lost 0 bases, and 19 bases lay in between. This CDR3 spans 19 amino acids. Germline CDR1 reads SGHDT; CDR2 reads YYEEEE. The CDR3 DNA sequence: TGTGCCAGCAGCTTGGTTGGGGACACTCTTCCTTTCTCTGGAAACACCATATATTTT. Its protein product is CASSLVGDTLPFSGNTIYF.

The V gene is TRBV5-6, the J gene TRBJ1-6, with 7 bases that match TRBD1. V shed 5 bases, J shed 3 bases, and the junction held 8 bases outside the gene matches. Germline-derived CDR1 and CDR2 are SGHDT and YYEEEE. The CDR3 covers 16 residues. CDR3 bases: TGTGCCAGCAGACGAGCAGGGGGTTTCTATAATTCACCCCTCCACTTT. It encodes CASRRAGGFYNSPLHF.

The chain carries TRBV6-5 and TRBJ2-7; D is possibly TRBD1 (6 bases). Trimming took 5 bases from V and 5 from J, leaving 13 bases between them. This CDR3 contains 13 residues. Germline assignment: CDR1 MNHEY and CDR2 SVGAGI. In nucleotides, the CDR3 is TGTGCCAGCAGTATCAGGGGTAGGAACGAGCAGTACTTC. Amino acids: CASSIRGRNEQYF.

The rearrangement uses TRBV5-6 and TRBJ1-1, with D possibly being TRBD1 (5 bases). CDR1 and CDR2 (germline): SGHDT, YYEEEE. Between the trimmed V and J ends, which lost 5 bases and 8 bases, there was a span of 16 bases. CDR3 length: 13 residues. The CDR3 is CASSLAGGGEAFF. The CDR3 DNA is TGTGCCAGCAGTCTGGCGGGGGGTGGGGAAGCTTTCTTT.

This chain connects TRBV6-5 to TRBJ1-2; D is undetermined. The germline CDR1 and CDR2 sequences are MNHEY and SVGAGI. V lost 5 bases and J lost 6, with 16 bases in between. CDR3 length: 14 amino acids. CDR3 in amino acids: CASSHSTELNGYTF. The CDR3 nucleotides are TGTGCCAGCAGTCATAGCACTGAGCTTAATGGCTACACCTTC.

The chain has TRBV5-4 and TRBJ2-2; D is perhaps TRBD1 (7 bases). Germline CDR1 is SGHNT and CDR2 is YYREEE (reference sequence). V lost 4 bases and J lost 5, with 15 bases in between. The CDR3 is 15 residues long. The CDR3 DNA sequence: TGTGCCAGCAGCGGGGCAGGGGGAGGAACCGGGGAGCTGTTTTTT. Amino acids: CASSGAGGGTGELFF.

The J gene is TRBJ2-3, the V gene TRBV4-3; 11 nucleotides match TRBD2. V was clipped by 1 base and J by 4 bases; unmatched bases: 7. The germline CDR1 and CDR2 sequences are LGHNA and YSLEER. The CDR3 has 17 amino acids. CDR3 protein: CASSQGTSGRLSDTQYF. CDR3 sequence (DNA): TGCGCCAGCAGCCAAGGGACTAGCGGGCGGCTTTCAGATACGCAGTATTTT.

The V and J genes are TRBV5-1 and TRBJ2-3; 8 bases are a match to TRBD2. CDR3 length: 17 residues. The junction had 8 bases not matched to a gene; V was cut back by 1 base and J by 1 base. The germline CDR1 and CDR2 sequences are SGHRS and YFSETQ. CDR3 amino acids: CASSLMEAGARTDTQYF. CDR3 DNA sequence: TGCGCCAGCAGCTTGATGGAAGCGGGGGCGCGCACAGATACGCAGTATTTT.

This clone is a singleton in its sample. The chain's CDR3 is CGVVGGDTQYF. CDR3 nucleotide sequence: TGCGGGGTTGTGGGGGGAGATACGCAGTATTTT. The chain links TRBV20-1 to TRBJ2-3; TRBD2 might be the D (6 bases). This CDR3 region has 11 residues. Germline CDR1 and CDR2: DFQATT and SNEGSKA (reference sequence).

The count of this clone is one. This chain connects TRBV19 to TRBJ1-5, with a possible D match to TRBD1 (6 bases). The CDR3 loop spans 15 amino acids. The V end was cut by 2 bases, the J end by 5 bases, with 13 bases between. CDR1 and CDR2 from the germline V gene are LNHDA and SQIVND (reference sequence). CDR3 sequence (DNA): TGTGCCAGTAGTATAAGGGCAGGGGTAGATCAGCCCCAGCATTTT. As protein: CASSIRAGVDQPQHF. The variable domain in full, completed from reference TRBV19 and TRBJ1-5, reads DGGITQSPKYLFRKEGQNVTLSCEQNLNHDAMYWYRQDPGQGLRLIYYSQIVNDFQKGDIAEGYSVSREKKESFPLTVTSAQKNPTAFYLCASSIRAGVDQPQHFGDGTRLSIL.

This chain joins TRBV11-2 and TRBJ2-7; D perhaps matches TRBD2 (6 bases). This CDR3 has 15 residues. Trimming pared 1 base from V and 6 bases from J, leaving 16 bases between. Germline V gene lookup returns CDR1 SGHAT and CDR2 FQNNGV. CDR3 residues: CASSLAAGGIGEQYF. DNA for the CDR3: TGTGCCAGCAGCTTAGCGGCCGGGGGTATCGGCGAGCAGTACTTC.

This clone was picked up one time. The J gene is TRBJ2-5, the V gene TRBV4-1, with 7 positions matching TRBD2. Germline loops: CDR1 MGHRA, CDR2 YSYEKL. The V segment lost 6 bases and the J segment 5 bases; nucleotides outside the gene matches: 15. This CDR3 comprises 16 residues. The DNA for the CDR3 is TGCGCCAGCAGTCATTCCTCCGGACTAGACGGGGAGACCCAGTACTTC. It encodes CASSHSSGLDGETQYF.

This clone is a singleton in its sample. The chain employs TRBV13 and TRBJ1-2; 7 bases map to TRBD1. This CDR3 has 17 amino acids. The J segment lost 6 bases and the V segment lost 5 bases, leaving 18 bases of the junction unmatched. CDR1 is PRHDT and CDR2 is FYEKMQ in the germline V gene (reference sequence). This CDR3 reads CASSPTRSRQGEDGYTF. Written as DNA, the CDR3 is TGTGCCAGCAGCCCAACTAGGTCCCGACAGGGAGAAGATGGCTACACCTTC.

As for this clone: One end of the junction fails to match germline, which may point to a read error. The same CDR3 also results from other DNA sequences found in this sample. This chain uses TRBV5-4 with TRBJ2-1; 8 bases line up with TRBD2. The germline CDR1 and CDR2 sequences are SGHNT and YYREEE (reference sequence). This CDR3 region has 16 residues. The CDR3 DNA reads TGTGCCAGCAGTTTGGCCGACGGGGGGGCCGTCTATGAGCAGTTCTTC. Protein product: CASSLADGGAVYEQFF. The full variable domain, with the rest looked up from reference TRBV5-4 and TRBJ2-1, is ETGVTQSPTHLIKTRGQQVTLRCSSQSGHNTVSWYQQALGQGPQFIFQYYREEENGRGNFPPRFSGLQFPNYSSELNVNALELDDSALYLCASSLADGGAVYEQFFGPGTRLTVL.

The chain has TRBV9 and TRBJ1-1; no firm D call. This CDR3 spans 15 amino acids. V lost 4 bases and J 0 bases, leaving 13 bases between the germline ends. Germline lookup yields CDR1 SGDLS and CDR2 YYNGEE. The CDR3 here is CASSPSWGVNTEAFF. DNA of the CDR3: TGTGCCAGCAGCCCGTCCTGGGGAGTGAACACTGAAGCTTTCTTT.

The V call is TRBV23-1, the J call TRBJ2-3, with 10 bases that match TRBD2. TRBV23-1 is placed among ORFs of uncertain function. The CDR3 is 19 amino acids. The V segment lost 0 bases and the J segment 2 bases; nucleotides outside the gene matches: 11. CDR3 coding DNA: TGCGCCAGCAGTCAATCGGCTAGCGGGGGCCTTTTTATCACAGATACGCAGTATTTT. The encoded protein is CASSQSASGGLFITDTQYF.

This sequence joins TRBV5-6 and TRBJ2-5; D uncertain. There are 14 residues in the CDR3. V was pared by 0 bases and J by 4 bases, with 10 bases between. Germline CDR1 SGHDT, CDR2 YYEEEE. The CDR3 DNA sequence: TGTGCCAGCAGCTTGGCCGGGTTTGGAGAGACCCAGTACTTC. It specifies CASSLAGFGETQYF.

V and J are TRBV5-3 and TRBJ2-5, with 7 bases that match TRBD2. TRBV5-3 is annotated as an ORF whose role is uncertain. Trimming at V came to 5 bases and at J to 1 base, leaving 11 bases not matched to a gene. The CDR3 totals 16 residues. The CDR3 nucleotides read TGTGCCAGAAGTCCGATTAGCGGGTTGCCCCAAGAGACCCAGTACTTC. Protein sequence: CARSPISGLPQETQYF.

This clone was seen more than once but under ten times. This chain connects TRBV30 to TRBJ1-4; TRBD1 might be the D (5 bases). Trimming took 4 bases from V and 0 from J, leaving 12 bases between them. The CDR3 is 15 residues long. In germline, CDR1 is GTSNPN, CDR2 SVGIG (reference sequence). The CDR3 reads CAWTEGTSTNEKLFF. In nucleotides, the CDR3 is TGTGCCTGGACCGAAGGGACTTCAACTAATGAAAAACTGTTTTTT.

This chain connects TRBV14 to TRBJ1-2; 10 nucleotides line up with TRBD1. The trim removed 0 bases at V and 7 bases at J, leaving 8 bases unmatched. The germline V gene has CDR1 SGHDN and CDR2 FVKESK. CDR3 size: 16 residues. The CDR3 DNA is TGTGCCAGCAGCCAAGATCCTCGGGACAGGGGAGGTGGCTACACCTTC. This gives the protein CASSQDPRDRGGGYTF.

Comment on this clone: The junction departs from the called germline gene at one end, perhaps through a read error. This CDR3 is CASSDKLTGGAADF. The CDR3 DNA reads TGTGCCAGCAGCGACAAACTAACAGGGGGCGCAGCGGACTTC. The chain combines TRBV7-9 with TRBJ2-7, with 9 bases fitting TRBD1. CDR1 SEHNR and CDR2 FQNEAQ come from the germline V gene (reference sequence). The CDR3 has 14 residues.

This chain joins TRBV7-2 and TRBJ2-1; a possible D gene is TRBD2 (6 bases). V lost 5 bases and J lost 13, with 15 bases in between. There are 12 residues in the CDR3. Germline CDR1 is SGHTA and CDR2 is FQGNSA. The CDR3 DNA follows: TGTGCCAGCAGCCCCACACGGGGGAATCAGTTCTTC. Protein product: CASSPTRGNQFF.

Details on this clone: A much larger clone lies one base from this, so it may be a read error. V and J are TRBV6-4 and TRBJ2-3, with 14 bases fitting TRBD2. The germline V gene encodes CDR1 MRHNA and CDR2 SNTAGT. Trimming took 4 bases from V and 4 from J; bases not matched to a gene: 1. This CDR3 has 15 amino acids. In DNA, the CDR3 is TGTGCCAGCAGTGGGACTAGCGGGGGGCCAGATACGCAGTATTTT. This encodes CASSGTSGGPDTQYF.

This clone was seen once. The rearrangement links TRBV13 to TRBJ1-2; a possible D gene is TRBD1 (6 bases). Trimming stripped 5 bases from V and 6 bases from J, with 16 bases between. The CDR3 totals 14 residues. Germline CDR1 reads PRHDT; CDR2 reads FYEKMQ (reference sequence). CDR3 nucleotides: TGTGCCAGCAGCCCCCCGGCGGGGGGGCATGGCTACACCTTC. This encodes CASSPPAGGHGYTF.